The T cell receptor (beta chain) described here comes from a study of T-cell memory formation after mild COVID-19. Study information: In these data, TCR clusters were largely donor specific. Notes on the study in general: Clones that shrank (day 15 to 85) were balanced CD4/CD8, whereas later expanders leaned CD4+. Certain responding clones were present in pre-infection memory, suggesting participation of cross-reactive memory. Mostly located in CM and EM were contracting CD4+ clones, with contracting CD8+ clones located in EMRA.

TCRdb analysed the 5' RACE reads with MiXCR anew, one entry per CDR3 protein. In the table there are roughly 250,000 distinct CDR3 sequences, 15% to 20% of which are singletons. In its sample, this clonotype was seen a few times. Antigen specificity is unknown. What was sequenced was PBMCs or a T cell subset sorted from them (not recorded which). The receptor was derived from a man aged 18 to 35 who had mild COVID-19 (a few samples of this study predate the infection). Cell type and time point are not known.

The chain's CDR3 is CASSPSISGYTF. The CDR3 bases are TGTGCCAGCAGCCCATCGATATCCGGCTACACCTTC. V is TRBV7-2 and J is TRBJ1-2; no clear D gene. CDR1 and CDR2 (germline): SGHTA, FQGNSA. This CDR3 region has 12 residues. Trimming took 5 bases from V and 8 from J, leaving 12 bases between them.